This T cell receptor (beta chain) was profiled in a study of cytomegalovirus exposure and HLA in healthy donors. PCR primers comprised 60 Vbeta and 13 Jbeta primers. The repertoire was sequenced with immunoSEQ multiplex PCR; TCRdb's copy has only in-frame clones and lacks some. Of approximately 110,000 clones in the sample, around four fifths were seen once. This CDR3 has 15 residues. Per germline, CDR1 ENHRY and CDR2 SYGVKD. V was pared by 1 base and J by 3 bases, with 9 bases between. Sequenced sample: PBMCs. The chain uses TRBV10-3 and TRBJ2-2; TRBD1 is a possible D gene (6 bases). This sequence was found in a woman aged 50 to 60 in good health and CMV-seropositive. In DNA, the CDR3 is TGTGCCATCAGTGAGTGGGGGCCCCACACCGGGGAGCTGTTTTTT. Translation: CAISEWGPHTGELFF.